These 13 T cell receptor beta chains came from one sample sequenced in a study of shared clonotypes between healthy human individuals. TCRdb keeps only in-frame clones here, not all; method: immunoSEQ multiplex PCR. The sample lists around 650,000 clones; about 96% were seen once. Terminally differentiated effector memory CD45RA+ cells were left out of the naive CD8 fraction, which was CD45RO-negative and positively selected for CCR7. The specimen was naive CD8+ T cells sorted from blood. These receptors originate from a woman aged 25-40 years in good health.

The V and J genes are TRBV6-1 and TRBJ2-1; TRBD2 agrees at 8 bases. V was pared by 3 bases and J by 4 bases, with 11 bases of the junction left unmatched. Germline V CDR1 and CDR2: MNHNS, SASEGT. The CDR3 extends over 17 amino acids. Written as DNA, the CDR3 is TGTGCCAGCAGTGACCATTGGAGGGCGGGAGGATACAATGAGCAGTTCTTC. Protein: CASSDHWRAGGYNEQFF.

The chain recombines TRBV30 with TRBJ1-1; 8 nucleotides match TRBD1. The CDR3 is made up of 13 amino acids. V shed 4 bases and J 2 bases; nucleotides not matched to a gene: 3. The germline V gene has CDR1 GTSNPN and CDR2 SVGIG (reference sequence). In nucleotides, the CDR3 is TGTGCCTGGACAGGGGGCTTTAACACTGAAGCTTTCTTT. Its protein product is CAWTGGFNTEAFF.

The V gene is TRBV5-1, the J gene TRBJ2-7, with D possibly TRBD2 on 6 matching bases. The CDR3 length is 16 residues. Deletions cut 3 bases from V and 2 bases from J, with 18 bases between. The germline V gene has CDR1 SGHRS and CDR2 YFSETQ. The CDR3 nucleotides read TGCGCCAGCAGCTCGAGGCGCGGGATGGGAACCTACGAGCAGTACTTC. Translation: CASSSRRGMGTYEQYF.

The J gene is TRBJ2-1, the V gene TRBV5-4; 9 bases line up with TRBD2. The CDR3 sequence is 15 residues long. The germline gives CDR1 SGHNT, CDR2 YYREEE (reference sequence). V lost 0 bases and J lost 8; bases outside the gene matches: 6. The DNA of the CDR3 is TGTGCCAGCAGCTTGGAGGGACTAGCCACCGATGAGCAGTTCTTC. The encoded protein is CASSLEGLATDEQFF.

J is TRBJ2-3 and V is TRBV2; 10 bases align to TRBD2. CDR3 size: 16 residues. J gave up 1 base and V 4 bases, and 5 bases lay outside the gene matches. The germline CDR1 and CDR2 sequences are SNHLY and FYNNEI. CDR3 in amino acids: CASSGDLAGGTDTQYF. The CDR3 DNA reads TGTGCCAGCAGTGGGGACCTAGCGGGAGGCACAGATACGCAGTATTTT.

The rearrangement uses TRBV7-8 and TRBJ1-5; no definite D call. The CDR3 loop spans 15 amino acids. In germline, CDR1 is SGHVS, CDR2 FQNEAQ. Trimming removed 2 bases at V and 7 bases at J, with 15 bases between. CDR3 residues: CASSLHENAEQPQHF. The CDR3 DNA sequence: TGTGCCAGCAGCTTACATGAAAACGCGGAGCAGCCCCAGCATTTT.

The V gene is TRBV28, the J gene TRBJ1-5; the D gene is possibly TRBD1 (5 bases). This CDR3 region has 15 residues. Trimming shortened V by 6 bases and J by 2 bases, and 14 bases separated the two germline ends. Germline V lookup: CDR1 MDHEN, CDR2 SYDVKM. The CDR3 nucleotides are TGTGCCAGCAGCAATGTGGGGGATGGCAATCAGCCCCAGCATTTT. It yields the protein CASSNVGDGNQPQHF.

V usage is TRBV20-1 and J usage is TRBJ2-3; D is unclear. The V end was cut by 7 bases, the J end by 4 bases, with 6 bases between. This CDR3 has 10 amino acids. Germline V gene sequence: CDR1 DFQATT, CDR2 SNEGSKA (reference sequence). CDR3 DNA sequence: TGCAGTGTTTACTCAGATACGCAGTATTTT. Encoded protein: CSVYSDTQYF.

This clone was detected once. V is TRBV5-5 and J is TRBJ2-4, with D possibly matching TRBD1 (5 bases). V lost 8 bases and J 8 bases, leaving 20 bases between the germline ends. This CDR3 contains 14 residues. CDR1 and CDR2 (germline): SGHKS, YYEKEE (reference sequence). As DNA, the CDR3 is TGTGCCAGTTTTTCGACAGAGTCCGCATACATTCAGTACTTC. Its translation is CASFSTESAYIQYF.

In this sample, this clone turned up once. The chain uses TRBV7-9 and TRBJ2-1; D unclear. Per the germline V gene, CDR1 is SEHNR and CDR2 is FQNEAQ (reference sequence). This CDR3 is 14 amino acids long. Trimming stripped 2 bases from V and 4 bases from J, with 9 bases between. The CDR3 DNA reads TGTGCCAGCAGCTTATCGGAGTCTTACAATGAGCAGTTCTTC. Amino acid sequence: CASSLSESYNEQFF.

The chain joins TRBV28 to TRBJ1-1, with D unresolved. Germline V gene lookup returns CDR1 MDHEN and CDR2 SYDVKM. The V end lost 5 bases, the J end lost 11 bases, and 15 bases lay between the germline ends. CDR3 length: 12 residues. CDR3 sequence: CASSPMLFGAFF. In DNA form, the CDR3 reads TGTGCCAGCAGTCCAATGCTATTCGGGGCTTTCTTT.

The chain carries TRBV2 and TRBJ2-1; 7 nucleotides line up with TRBD2. This CDR3 has 13 residues. Losses at the gene ends were 6 bases for V and 3 bases for J; bases not matched to a gene: 2. The germline V gene encodes CDR1 SNHLY and CDR2 FYNNEI. CDR3 DNA: TGTGCCAGCAGCGGGACTAACTACAATGAGCAGTTCTTC. This codes for CASSGTNYNEQFF.

In this sample, this clone turned up once. J is TRBJ2-3 and V is TRBV28; D uncertain. Deletions cut 2 bases from V and 2 bases from J, with 11 bases between. From germline, CDR1 is MDHEN and CDR2 SYDVKM. The CDR3 covers 15 residues. The CDR3 coding sequence is TGTGCCAGCAGTTTACGGCGGCCATACACAGATACGCAGTATTTT. This sequence encodes CASSLRRPYTDTQYF. Supplemented by reference TRBV28 and TRBJ2-3, the full variable domain reads DVKVTQSSRYLVKRTGEKVFLECVQDMDHENMFWYRQDPGLGLRLIYFSYDVKMKEKGDIPEGYSVSREKKERFSLILESASTNQTSMYLCASSLRRPYTDTQYFGPGTRLTVL.